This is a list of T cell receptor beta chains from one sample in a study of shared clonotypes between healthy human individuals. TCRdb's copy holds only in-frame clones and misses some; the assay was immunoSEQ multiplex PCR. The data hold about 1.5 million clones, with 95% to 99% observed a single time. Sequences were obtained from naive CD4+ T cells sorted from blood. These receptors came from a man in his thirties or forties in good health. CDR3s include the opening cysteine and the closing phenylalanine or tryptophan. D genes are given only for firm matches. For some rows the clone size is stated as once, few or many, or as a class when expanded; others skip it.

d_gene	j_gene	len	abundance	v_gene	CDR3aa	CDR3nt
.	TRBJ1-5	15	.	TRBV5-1	CASSLSPGVNQPQHF	TGCGCCAGCAGCTTGTCGCCAGGGGTGAATCAGCCCCAGCATTTT
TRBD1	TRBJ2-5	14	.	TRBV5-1	CASSLAQGEGDQYF	TGCGCCAGCAGCTTGGCCCAGGGGGAAGGGGACCAGTACTTC
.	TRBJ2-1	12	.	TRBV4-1	CASSQDFGEQFF	TGCGCCAGCAGCCAAGATTTCGGCGAGCAGTTCTTC
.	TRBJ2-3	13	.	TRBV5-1	CASSLVGTDTQYF	TGCGCCAGCAGCTTGGTGGGGACAGATACGCAGTATTTT
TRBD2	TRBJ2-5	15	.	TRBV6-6	CASSYGLAGRETQYF	TGTGCCAGCAGTTACGGACTAGCGGGGAGAGAGACCCAGTACTTC
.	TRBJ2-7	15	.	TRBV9	CASSVGRDGSYEQYF	TGTGCCAGCAGCGTAGGACGGGACGGATCCTACGAGCAGTACTTC
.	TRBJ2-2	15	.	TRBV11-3	CASSLAGRGTGELFF	TGTGCCAGCAGCTTAGCGGGCCGGGGGACCGGGGAGCTGTTTTTT
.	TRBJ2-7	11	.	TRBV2	CAIQGTFEQYF	TGTGCCATCCAGGGGACGTTCGAGCAGTACTTC
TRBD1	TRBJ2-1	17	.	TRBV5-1	CASSHRQGLSSYNEQFF	TGCGCCAGCAGCCACCGACAGGGCCTAAGCTCCTACAATGAGCAGTTCTTC
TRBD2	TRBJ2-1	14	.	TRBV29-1	CSATPGLAGTEQFF	TGCAGCGCTACCCCAGGACTAGCGGGAACTGAGCAGTTCTTC
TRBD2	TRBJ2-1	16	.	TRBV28	CASSLLAGATYNEQFF	TGTGCCAGCAGTTTACTAGCGGGAGCAACCTACAATGAGCAGTTCTTC
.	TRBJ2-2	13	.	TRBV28	CASSVSYTGELFF	TGTGCCAGCAGCGTGTCGTATACCGGGGAGCTGTTTTTT
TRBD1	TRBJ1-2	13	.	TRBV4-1	CASSPTGNYGYTF	TGCGCCAGCAGCCCGACAGGGAACTATGGCTACACCTTC
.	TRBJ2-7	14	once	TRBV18	CASSPTDSSYEQYF	TGTGCCAGCTCACCAACGGACAGTTCCTACGAGCAGTACTTC
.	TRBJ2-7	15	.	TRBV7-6	CASSLARQANYEQYF	TGTGCCAGCAGCTTAGCGCGACAGGCCAACTACGAGCAGTACTTC
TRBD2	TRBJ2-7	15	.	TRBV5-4	CASSPKEGLFYEQYF	TGTGCCAGCAGCCCTAAAGAGGGACTATTCTACGAGCAGTACTTC
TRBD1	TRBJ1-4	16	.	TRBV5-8	CASSYGTGGKSEKLFF	TGTGCCAGCAGCTATGGGACAGGGGGTAAAAGTGAAAAACTGTTTTTT
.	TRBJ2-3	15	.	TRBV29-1	CSSDVGGSSTDTQYF	TGCAGCTCAGACGTGGGGGGCTCTAGCACAGATACGCAGTATTTT
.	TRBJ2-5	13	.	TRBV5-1	CASSLDSPETQYF	TGCGCCAGCAGCTTGGACAGCCCAGAGACCCAGTACTTC
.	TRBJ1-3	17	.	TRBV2	CASSVFGQLSSGNTIYF	TGTGCCAGCAGTGTGTTCGGACAGCTGAGCTCTGGAAACACCATATATTTT
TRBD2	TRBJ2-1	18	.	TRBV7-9	CASSSLRMTSGVYNEQFF	TGTGCCAGCAGCTCCCTCCGCATGACTAGCGGAGTATACAATGAGCAGTTCTTC
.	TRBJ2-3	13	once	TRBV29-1	CSGPVSSTDTQYF	TGCAGCGGTCCAGTATCGAGCACAGATACGCAGTATTTT
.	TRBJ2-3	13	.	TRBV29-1	CSVPGTSTDTQYF	TGCAGCGTTCCTGGCACTAGCACAGATACGCAGTATTTT
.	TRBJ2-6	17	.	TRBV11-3	CASSLGDNPSGANVLTF	TGTGCCAGCAGCTTAGGTGACAATCCCTCTGGGGCCAACGTCCTGACTTTC
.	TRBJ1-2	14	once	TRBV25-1	CASSEPEGLFGYTF	TGTGCCAGCAGTGAACCTGAAGGACTTTTTGGCTACACCTTC
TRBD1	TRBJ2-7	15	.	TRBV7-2	CASSTRQGRPYEQYF	TGTGCCAGCAGCACACGACAGGGTCGCCCCTACGAGCAGTACTTC
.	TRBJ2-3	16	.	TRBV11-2	CASSLDWVSSTDTQYF	TGTGCCAGCAGCTTAGATTGGGTCAGCAGCACAGATACGCAGTATTTT
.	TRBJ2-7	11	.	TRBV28	CASSSPTRRYF	TGTGCCAGCAGTTCCCCGACCCGACGGTACTTC
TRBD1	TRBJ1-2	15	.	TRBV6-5	CASCPRGRDSDGYTF	TGTGCCAGCTGTCCCAGGGGGCGCGATTCGGATGGCTACACCTTC